The entry below gives a single TCR beta chain sequence along with its context. What it recognizes is unknown. The data were taken from a study of T cell responses to AZD1222 COVID-19 vaccine. The V end lost 4 bases, the J end lost 5 bases, and 22 bases lay between the germline ends. The V gene's germline CDR1 is SGHRS and CDR2 YFSETQ. The CDR3 length is 16 residues. Here immunoSEQ multiplex PCR was the method, and the copy in TCRdb shows in-frame clones only, minus some. The profile shows approximately 140,000 clones, approximately 90% of them singletons. Findings and limits, study-wide: Nearly half of spike-specific TCRs reportedly target unmutated variant regions.

The V gene is TRBV5-1, the J gene TRBJ2-7; possible D gene TRBD2, 8 bases. This clonotype originated in an adult who received the AZD1222 COVID-19 vaccine. The source material was peripheral blood, sampled 28 days after the second AZD1222 dose. CDR3 loop: CASSPSTGGRGHEQYF. CDR3 coding DNA: TGCGCCAGCAGCCCCAGCACGGGGGGGAGGGGGCACGAGCAGTACTTC. Drawing the rest from reference TRBV5-1 and TRBJ2-7, the complete variable domain is KAGVTQTPRYLIKTRGQQVTLSCSPISGHRSVSWYQQTPGQGLQFLFEYFSETQRNKGNFPGRFSGRQFSNSRSEMNVSTLELGDSALYLCASSPSTGGRGHEQYFGPGTRLTVT.